The next 15 T cell receptor beta chains were all read from a single sample in a study of regulatory T cells in long-lasting Graves disease (dated by TCRdb to the early 2020s). Preparation of the library involved multiplex PCR. The data were produced on an Illumina HiSeq 4000. iRepertoire HTBI primers and Arm-PCR amplification of CDR3 regions were used to construct TCR beta libraries. Using fastp trimming at Q25 and MiXCR clonotype assembly, TCRdb reanalyzed the public sequencing data and kept in-frame beta chains. CDR3 protein sequences are deduplicated, and each keeps its most common genes and DNA. Here the sample has about 430,000 distinct CDR3 sequences; over 20% occur a single time. Over 11% of the sample is taken by the ten largest. Per the publication, the time point label means: persistent/refractory GD, antithyroid drugs over 5 years with positive TRAb. RNA was extracted from PBMCs in TRIzol for both TCR sequencing and RNA sequencing.

The material was peripheral blood mononuclear cells (PBMCs), obtained when the disease was refractory, from a patient treated with antithyroid drugs. Receptors were obtained from a female donor with Graves disease.

This clonotype has a count of ten or more. CDR3 in DNA: TGTGCCACCAGTGAACCCGGACAGCGCCTCGGGGAGCTGTTTTTT. Translating gives CATSEPGQRLGELFF. This chain connects TRBV24-1 to TRBJ2-2; D is perhaps TRBD1 (6 bases). V was cut by 4 bases and J by 7 bases, with 15 bases left in between. Germline V lookup: CDR1 KGHDR, CDR2 SFDVKD. This CDR3 has 15 residues.

There are a few counts of this clonotype. The chain links TRBV6-5 to TRBJ1-1; D unclear. The V end was cut by 0 bases, the J end by 5 bases, with 7 bases between. Looked up from germline, CDR1 is MNHEY and CDR2 is SVGAGI. The CDR3 extends over 13 amino acids. In DNA, the CDR3 is TGTGCCAGCAGTTACTCTCGGCAGACTGAAGCTTTCTTT. The encoded protein is CASSYSRQTEAFF.

The genes are TRBV2 and TRBJ1-3, with TRBD1 as a possible D gene (6 bases). Germline values: CDR1 SNHLY, CDR2 FYNNEI. There are 14 residues in the CDR3. V was trimmed by 4 bases and J by 4 bases, leaving 11 bases between them. In DNA, the CDR3 is TGTGCCAGCAGTGCACAGGACAGAGGAAACACCATATATTTT. Translation gives CASSAQDRGNTIYF.

Points on this clonotype: Possible read error: a much larger clone is one base away. This chain uses TRBV5-4 with TRBJ2-5; weak D call: TRBD2 (6 bases). V gave up 7 bases and J gave up 5 bases, with 18 bases separating them. The CDR3 consists of 14 residues. CDR1 and CDR2 from the germline V gene are SGHNT and YYREEE (reference sequence). CDR3 loop: CASGYRGAGETQYF. The CDR3, as DNA: TGTGCCAGCGGGTACCGGGGCGCGGGGGAGACCCAGTACTTC.

This clonotype was detected ten times or more. The CDR3 spells CASSIRSGEGTEAFF. DNA of the CDR3: TGTGCCAGTAGTATTCGTTCCGGCGAGGGAACTGAAGCTTTCTTT. The V gene is TRBV19, the J gene TRBJ1-1; D uncertain. The germline V gene encodes CDR1 LNHDA and CDR2 SQIVND (reference sequence). The V end was cut by 3 bases, the J end by 5 bases, with 16 bases between. The CDR3 contains 15 residues.

The chain carries TRBV7-2 and TRBJ1-5, with D tentatively TRBD1 (6 bases). Germline V gives CDR1 SGHTA, CDR2 FQGNSA. Trimming stripped 4 bases from V and 0 bases from J, with 25 bases between. The CDR3 length is 20 residues. Here the CDR3 reads CASSSVLSPGTLYSNQPQHF. DNA of the CDR3: TGTGCCAGCAGCTCGGTCCTATCCCCCGGGACACTCTATAGCAATCAGCCCCAGCATTTT.

The V and J genes are TRBV3-1 and TRBJ1-5, with 8 bases fitting TRBD1. The V gene's germline CDR1 is LGHDT and CDR2 YNNKEL (reference sequence). The CDR3 contains 17 residues. V lost 1 base and J lost 3; bases outside the gene matches: 8. CDR3 in DNA: TGTGCCAGCAGCCAAGGTTGGACAGGGTCGGTCAATCAGCCCCAGCATTTT. It encodes CASSQGWTGSVNQPQHF. Full variable domain (outside the CDR3, taken from reference TRBV3-1 and TRBJ1-5): DTAVSQTPKYLVTQMGNDKSIKCEQNLGHDTMYWYKQDSKKFLKIMFSYNNKELIINETVPNRFSPKSPDKAHLNLHINSLELGDSAVYFCASSQGWTGSVNQPQHFGDGTRLSIL.

In this sample, this clonotype turned up a few times. The chain recombines TRBV5-6 with TRBJ2-7, with a possible D match to TRBD2 (5 bases). Looked up from germline, CDR1 is SGHDT and CDR2 is YYEEEE. The V end lost 7 bases, the J end lost 6 bases, and 17 bases lay between the germline ends. The CDR3 has 13 residues. The chain's CDR3 is CASALELATEQYF. The CDR3 region has the DNA TGTGCCAGCGCACTAGAGCTGGCTACCGAGCAGTACTTC.

This clonotype has a handful of counts. The chain links TRBV6-2 or TRBV6-3 to TRBJ2-2; maybe TRBD2 (5 bases). The CDR3 contains 14 residues. V was cut by 0 bases and J by 7 bases, with 9 bases left in between. Germline-derived CDR1 and CDR2 are MNHEY and SVGEGT. CDR3 in amino acids: CASSYSTRVGELFF. CDR3 in DNA: TGTGCCAGCAGTTACTCGACGAGGGTCGGGGAGCTGTTTTTT.

This clonotype was counted only a few times. The rearrangement uses TRBV30 and TRBJ2-2; 8 positions match TRBD2. V shed 8 bases and J 8 bases; nucleotides not matched to a gene: 13. Per germline, CDR1 GTSNPN and CDR2 SVGIG (reference sequence). The CDR3 covers 14 residues. The CDR3 is CAAPGLGLGGELFF. In DNA form, the CDR3 reads TGTGCCGCCCCGGGACTAGGTCTTGGGGGGGAGCTGTTTTTT.

This rearrangement joins TRBV28 to TRBJ2-1; 11 bases are a match to TRBD2. The CDR3 extends over 15 amino acids. CDR1 and CDR2 from the germline V gene are MDHEN and SYDVKM. After removal of 3 bases from V and 5 bases from J, the junction contained 3 bases not matched to a gene. The CDR3: CASSLVAGGNNEQFF. The DNA for the CDR3 is TGTGCCAGCAGTTTGGTAGCGGGAGGGAACAATGAGCAGTTCTTC.

This sequence joins TRBV6-1 and TRBJ1-1; a possible D gene is TRBD1 (5 bases). The V end was cut by 6 bases, the J end by 0 bases, with 17 bases between. From germline, CDR1 is MNHNS and CDR2 SASEGT. This CDR3 is built from 16 residues. CDR3 sequence: CASRGLRAGMNTEAFF. CDR3 in DNA: TGTGCCAGCAGAGGTTTAAGGGCAGGGATGAACACTGAAGCTTTCTTT.

The chain has TRBV19 and TRBJ2-2; 9 nucleotides line up with TRBD1. Germline loops: CDR1 LNHDA, CDR2 SQIVND (reference sequence). The trim removed 5 bases at V and 4 bases at J, leaving 8 bases unmatched. The CDR3 length is 16 residues. The CDR3 sequence is CASSPRDRETTGELFF. The CDR3 nucleotides read TGTGCCAGTAGTCCCCGGGACAGGGAAACCACCGGGGAGCTGTTTTTT.

This clonotype was detected many times. V is TRBV7-9 and J is TRBJ1-1; D ambiguous. The CDR3 is made up of 12 amino acids. The ends were cut back, 8 bases at V and 1 base at J, with 8 bases in the middle. Germline CDR1 is SEHNR and CDR2 is FQNEAQ (reference sequence). This CDR3 is CASGPGNTEAFF. The CDR3 nucleotides are TGTGCCAGCGGCCCAGGGAACACTGAAGCTTTCTTT.

Comment on this clonotype: Since the CDR3 does not end with the conserved phenylalanine or tryptophan, this likely comes from a read error. This sequence joins TRBV28 and TRBJ2-5, with D perhaps matching TRBD1 (6 bases). Germline lookup yields CDR1 MDHEN and CDR2 SYDVKM. This CDR3 is 13 amino acids long. V lost 11 bases to trimming and J lost 5 bases, with 18 bases between them. The CDR3: CAAGTTLRETQYL. In DNA, the CDR3 is TGTGCCGCCGGGACAACTCTCCGGGAGACCCAGTACCTC.